Each of the 20 T cell receptor beta chains below was sequenced from the same sample in a study of blood T cell repertoires in COVID-19. Repertoires were generated with immunoSEQ multiplex PCR, while TCRdb's copy carries only in-frame clones and drops some. This table holds fewer than 85,000 clones, approximately 80% found once. The sequencing input was peripheral blood. The receptors here all came from a man between 25 and 39 years old with COVID-19, enrolled during active disease.

V is TRBV10-2 and J is TRBJ2-1; D is uncertain. The CDR3 runs 15 residues. V lost 3 bases to trimming and J lost 0 bases, with 9 bases between them. Germline V gene data show CDR1 as WSHSY and CDR2 as SAAADI. The CDR3 DNA follows: TGCGCCAGCAGTGAATACTCTAGCTCCTACAATGAGCAGTTCTTC. Amino acids: CASSEYSSSYNEQFF.

The chain employs TRBV28 and TRBJ1-2, with no clear D. The CDR3 covers 12 residues. V was clipped by 1 base and J by 7 bases, with 7 bases between them. Germline lookup yields CDR1 MDHEN and CDR2 SYDVKM. The CDR3 DNA sequence: TGTGCCAGCAGTTTATCAGCAGGTGGCTACACCTTC. Translating gives CASSLSAGGYTF.

The rearrangement joins TRBV2 to TRBJ2-1; D perhaps matches TRBD1 (5 bases). The V and J ends lost 10 bases and 8 bases respectively, with 12 bases between them. The V gene's germline CDR1 is SNHLY and CDR2 FYNNEI. The CDR3 sequence is 11 residues long. Here the CDR3 reads CATKGSDEQFF. DNA of the CDR3: TGTGCCACCAAGGGGTCTGATGAGCAGTTCTTC.

The chain links TRBV5-5 to TRBJ1-1; TRBD1 aligns across 10 bases. V trimming: 3 bases; J trimming: 1 base; junction bases outside the gene matches: 6. The CDR3 runs 16 residues. Germline assignment: CDR1 SGHKS and CDR2 YYEKEE (reference sequence). Written as DNA, the CDR3 is TGTGCCAGCAGCTCGACAGGGGGCGTAAAGAACACTGAAGCTTTCTTT. Its protein is CASSSTGGVKNTEAFF.

This rearrangement joins TRBV5-6 to TRBJ1-6, with TRBD1 as a possible D gene (6 bases). Trimming cost V 2 bases and J 7 bases, with 10 bases left between them. CDR1 and CDR2 (germline): SGHDT, YYEEEE. This CDR3 has 14 amino acids. Here the CDR3 reads CASSFYRVNSPLHF. The CDR3 nucleotides are TGTGCCAGCAGCTTTTACAGGGTGAATTCACCCCTCCACTTT.

The gene calls are TRBV27 and TRBJ2-7; 7 bases agree with TRBD1. Germline-derived CDR1 and CDR2 are MNHEY and SMNVEV (reference sequence). V lost 6 bases to trimming and J lost 0 bases; unmatched junction nucleotides: 5. This CDR3 is built from 14 residues. CDR3 in amino acids: CASRVDRRSYEQYF. CDR3 DNA sequence: TGTGCCAGCAGGGTGGACAGGCGCTCCTACGAGCAGTACTTC.

V is TRBV2 and J is TRBJ2-7; TRBD2 agrees at 13 bases. CDR3 length equals 14 residues. With V trimmed by 8 bases and J by 6 bases, 7 bases remained unmatched. Looked up from germline, CDR1 is SNHLY and CDR2 is FYNNEI. This CDR3 reads CASGVGLAGVEQYF. CDR3 DNA sequence: TGTGCCAGCGGAGTTGGACTAGCGGGAGTCGAGCAGTACTTC.

The V gene is TRBV9, the J gene TRBJ2-2; D ambiguous. Germline CDR1 reads SGDLS; CDR2 reads YYNGEE. Trimming shortened V by 7 bases and J by 6 bases, and 7 bases separated the two germline ends. The CDR3 is 11 amino acids. The CDR3 DNA reads as TGTGCCAGCGACCGGGCCGGGGAGCTGTTTTTT. This sequence encodes CASDRAGELFF.

The rearrangement uses TRBV5-6 and TRBJ2-7, with 8 bases fitting TRBD2. Germline CDR1 SGHDT, CDR2 YYEEEE. The CDR3 spans 15 residues. Trimming removed 4 bases from V and 0 bases from J; junction bases left unmatched: 6. This chain's CDR3 is CASSLAGQSSYEQYF. The CDR3 DNA follows: TGTGCCAGCAGCCTAGCGGGTCAGAGCTCCTACGAGCAGTACTTC.

This clone was counted only a few times. The chain recombines TRBV2 with TRBJ1-5, with 10 bases lining up with TRBD1. CDR3 length equals 15 residues. V lost 5 bases and J lost 5; bases outside the gene matches: 6. Per the germline V gene, CDR1 is SNHLY and CDR2 is FYNNEI. For the CDR3, the DNA is TGTGCCAGCAGTAGCACCGGGACAGGGGATCAGCCCCAGCATTTT. This translates into CASSSTGTGDQPQHF.

This clone appeared once. V and J are TRBV9 and TRBJ2-2; 7 nucleotides align to TRBD2. This CDR3 contains 15 residues. V lost 3 bases, J lost 6 bases, and 8 bases stayed unmatched. Germline V lookup: CDR1 SGDLS, CDR2 YYNGEE. The CDR3 reads CASSARTRGAGELFF. The CDR3 DNA follows: TGTGCCAGCAGCGCGAGGACTAGGGGAGCCGGGGAGCTGTTTTTT.

This clone was detected only a few times. Distinct nucleotide sequences in the sample also encode this CDR3. This chain connects TRBV7-9 to TRBJ1-1; the D is unclear. The CDR3 runs to 14 residues. From germline, CDR1 is SEHNR and CDR2 FQNEAQ (reference sequence). V was pared by 3 bases and J by 1 base, with 9 bases between. The CDR3 DNA is TGTGCCAGCAGCTTGCGACAAACGAACACTGAAGCTTTCTTT. It is translated as CASSLRQTNTEAFF.

This chain uses TRBV5-5 with TRBJ2-1; TRBD1 matches 9 bases. This CDR3 spans 15 amino acids. In germline, CDR1 is SGHKS, CDR2 YYEKEE (reference sequence). With 6 bases clipped from V and 8 bases from J, the junction kept 12 bases outside the gene matches. As DNA, the CDR3 is TGTGCCAGCACCGCCGGGACAGGGATGAGCGATGAGCAGTTCTTC. Its protein product is CASTAGTGMSDEQFF.

The chain is built from TRBV4-2 and TRBJ2-5; 10 positions agree with TRBD2. The germline V gene has CDR1 LGHNA and CDR2 YNFKEQ. The CDR3 extends over 17 amino acids. V dropped 3 bases and J dropped 5; count of bases not matched to a gene: 12. CDR3: CASSHGLAETNRETQYF. In DNA, the CDR3 is TGTGCCAGCAGCCACGGACTAGCGGAAACAAATCGGGAGACCCAGTACTTC.

The rearrangement links TRBV29-1 to TRBJ1-2, with 7 nucleotides matching TRBD1. The germline V gene encodes CDR1 SQVTM and CDR2 ANQGSEA. J lost 7 bases, V lost 7 bases, and 9 bases had no gene match. The length of the CDR3 is 12 residues. The CDR3 DNA is TGCAGCGCCGTGACAGGGTCGGGTGGCTACACCTTC. This codes for CSAVTGSGGYTF.

The chain combines TRBV28 with TRBJ1-4, with D hard to call. CDR3 length equals 14 residues. V lost 6 bases to trimming and J lost 2 bases, with 10 bases between them. Germline lookup yields CDR1 MDHEN and CDR2 SYDVKM. In nucleotides, the CDR3 is TGTGCCAGCAGCCTTCCCGGGACTAATGAAAAACTGTTTTTT. Amino acid sequence: CASSLPGTNEKLFF. The complete variable domain, with remaining parts taken from reference TRBV28 and TRBJ1-4, reads DVKVTQSSRYLVKRTGEKVFLECVQDMDHENMFWYRQDPGLGLRLIYFSYDVKMKEKGDIPEGYSVSREKKERFSLILESASTNQTSMYLCASSLPGTNEKLFFGSGTQLSVL.

The chain recombines TRBV18 with TRBJ2-7; 9 nucleotides agree with TRBD1. The CDR3 runs to 14 residues. Germline V gene lookup returns CDR1 KGHSH and CDR2 LQKENI. V trimming: 9 bases; J trimming: 2 bases; junction bases outside the gene matches: 8. The CDR3 nucleotides read TGTGCCAGTTTAGCCGGGACAGGGACCTACGAGCAGTACTTC. Encoded protein: CASLAGTGTYEQYF.

This sequence joins TRBV29-1 and TRBJ2-7, with D tentatively TRBD1 (6 bases). Trimming removed 5 bases at V and 2 bases at J, with 16 bases between. The CDR3 covers 14 residues. Germline CDR1 and CDR2: SQVTM and ANQGSEA. CDR3 protein: CSVITPGDPYEQYF. The CDR3 DNA reads TGCAGCGTTATAACGCCAGGGGACCCCTACGAGCAGTACTTC.

The chain recombines TRBV28 with TRBJ2-7, with 7 nucleotides matching TRBD1. CDR1 is MDHEN and CDR2 is SYDVKM in the germline V gene. CDR3 length: 13 amino acids. Unmatched junction bases numbered 2, after V lost 6 bases and J lost 0 bases. CDR3 bases: TGTGCCAGCAGACAGGGGTTCTCCTACGAGCAGTACTTC. Amino acid sequence: CASRQGFSYEQYF.

The J gene is TRBJ2-2, the V gene TRBV5-6, with 13 positions matching TRBD2. The CDR3 has 16 amino acids. Looked up from germline, CDR1 is SGHDT and CDR2 is YYEEEE. The junction had 4 bases not matched to a gene; V was cut back by 5 bases and J by 3 bases. In DNA, the CDR3 is TGTGCCAGCAGATTAGGACTAGCGGGAGACACCGGGGAGCTGTTTTTT. Translating gives CASRLGLAGDTGELFF.